The source of this T cell receptor beta chain is a study of T-cell reconstitution after alpha-beta-depleted transplantation in children. Preparing the TCRbeta library involved the use of unique molecular identifiers. One entry per CDR3 protein, called by TCRdb with MiXCR from the PCR reads. Altogether over 400,000 distinct CDR3 sequences are present, around 12% being singletons, with the ten largest covering around 6%. V gave up 4 bases and J gave up 2 bases; unmatched junction bases: 4. Germline V gene sequence: CDR1 DFQATT, CDR2 SNEGSKA (reference sequence). The CDR3 covers 13 residues. This clonotype came up a few times.

V is TRBV20-1 and J is TRBJ2-7; TRBD1 agrees at 8 bases. This sequence was found in a human donor who donated a stem cell graft to a child with combined immunodeficiency. The sample here was PBMCs from the stem cell graft donor, taken from the stem cell graft. The CDR3 bases are TGCAGTGCTAAACCGGACAGGGCCTACGAGCAGTACTTC. Its protein product is CSAKPDRAYEQYF.